Following are 27 T cell receptor beta chains from one sample sequenced in a study of OX40 agonist ivuxolimab in advanced cancers. The table came from immunoSEQ multiplex PCR; TCRdb's copy has only in-frame clones and leaves some out. The sample yields about 55,000 clones, 80% to 85% seen once. The source material was CD4+ or CD8+ T cells sorted from blood, sampled in a trial of the OX40 agonist ivuxolimab. These receptors were taken from an adult with an advanced solid tumor such as melanoma, head and neck, liver or kidney cancer.

The V call is TRBV5-1, the J call TRBJ2-2; D is unclear. This CDR3 region has 13 residues. The germline V and J ends were trimmed by 5 bases and 3 bases, with 8 bases remaining between them. Germline V lookup: CDR1 SGHRS, CDR2 YFSETQ. The CDR3 sequence: CASRPTDTGELFF. The CDR3, as DNA: TGCGCCAGCAGACCAACAGACACCGGGGAGCTGTTTTTT.

This clone was counted a single time. The chain is built from TRBV7-9 and TRBJ1-5, with 7 positions matching TRBD1. Germline assignment: CDR1 SEHNR and CDR2 FQNEAQ (reference sequence). This CDR3 comprises 14 residues. Trimming at V came to 5 bases and at J to 7 bases, leaving 8 bases not matched to a gene. CDR3 bases: TGTGCCAGCAGCCCCCAGGGGGATGGGCAGCCCCAGCATTTT. Protein product: CASSPQGDGQPQHF.

The V call is TRBV10-3, the J call TRBJ2-3; D is unresolved. The CDR3 extends over 15 amino acids. The V and J ends lost 2 bases and 6 bases respectively, with 15 bases between them. Germline CDR1 reads ENHRY; CDR2 reads SYGVKD. The CDR3 region is CAISENPPGSDTQYF. CDR3 nucleotide sequence: TGTGCCATCAGTGAGAACCCCCCCGGGTCCGATACGCAGTATTTT.

The CDR3 coding sequence is TGTGCCAGCAGCTTAGGAGGGATCGCCGGGGACGAGCAGTACTTC. Residues: CASSLGGIAGDEQYF. The chain combines TRBV7-3 with TRBJ2-7, with a possible D match to TRBD2 (6 bases). Trimming took 2 bases from V and 5 from J, leaving 16 bases between them. Germline values: CDR1 SGHTA, CDR2 FQGTGA. The CDR3 is made up of 15 amino acids.

The chain employs TRBV19 and TRBJ1-2, with TRBD1 matching over 9 bases. This CDR3 comprises 15 residues. Trimming removed 4 bases from V and 7 bases from J; junction bases left unmatched: 10. The V gene's germline CDR1 is LNHDA and CDR2 SQIVND (reference sequence). The CDR3 is CASSTEGTGPSGYTF. In nucleotides, the CDR3 is TGTGCCAGTAGTACGGAAGGGACAGGGCCAAGTGGCTACACCTTC. Full variable domain (remainder filled in from reference TRBV19 and TRBJ1-2): DGGITQSPKYLFRKEGQNVTLSCEQNLNHDAMYWYRQDPGQGLRLIYYSQIVNDFQKGDIAEGYSVSREKKESFPLTVTSAQKNPTAFYLCASSTEGTGPSGYTFGSGTRLTVV.

This chain connects TRBV5-1 to TRBJ1-5, with D uncertain. With 0 bases removed from V and 7 bases from J, the gap between germline ends came to 8 bases. The CDR3 is made up of 13 amino acids. The germline gives CDR1 SGHRS, CDR2 YFSETQ. CDR3 residues: CASSLAGEQPQHF. In DNA form, the CDR3 reads TGCGCCAGCAGCTTGGCCGGGGAACAGCCCCAGCATTTT.

There are a few counts of this clone. V gene TRBV18 combines with J gene TRBJ2-3; D remains ambiguous. Germline CDR1 is KGHSH and CDR2 is LQKENI. Trimming cost V 0 bases and J 5 bases, with 9 bases left between them. The CDR3 has 14 residues. CDR3 residues: CASSPPSRLDTQYF. CDR3 sequence (DNA): TGTGCCAGCTCACCACCTAGCCGATTAGATACGCAGTATTTT.

This clone was found once. The V call is TRBV4-3, the J call TRBJ1-5; the match to TRBD1 covers 11 bases. Per germline, CDR1 LGHNA and CDR2 YSLEER. V shed 5 bases and J 4 bases; nucleotides not matched to a gene: 10. This CDR3 is built from 17 residues. The CDR3 coding sequence is TGCGCCAGCAGCGAGGGGACAGGGGGTACGGGGAATCAGCCCCAGCATTTT. The encoded protein is CASSEGTGGTGNQPQHF.

The chain uses TRBV4-3 and TRBJ1-3; the D gene is possibly TRBD1 (6 bases). Germline V lookup: CDR1 LGHNA, CDR2 YSLEER. V lost 0 bases and J lost 11, with 14 bases in between. The CDR3 consists of 14 residues. The CDR3, as DNA: TGCGCCAGCAGCCAAGATCTATGGGGGCAGGCCATATATTTT. Translation gives CASSQDLWGQAIYF.

This chain connects TRBV4-3 to TRBJ1-2; D is undetermined. V lost 3 bases, J lost 8 bases, and 16 bases lay in between. Looked up from germline, CDR1 is LGHNA and CDR2 is YSLEER. CDR3 length: 14 amino acids. The CDR3 loop reads CASSQAGGSGGYTF. The CDR3, as DNA: TGCGCCAGCAGCCAGGCCGGCGGGTCGGGGGGCTACACCTTC.

The V and J genes are TRBV5-4 and TRBJ2-5, with 14 positions matching TRBD2. V was pared by 4 bases and J by 1 base, with 9 bases of the junction left unmatched. Germline V gives CDR1 SGHNT, CDR2 YYREEE (reference sequence). The CDR3 is 18 amino acids. The CDR3 nucleotides read TGTGCCAGCAGCCCGCGGAGGGGACTAGCGGGGGCCCAAGAGACCCAGTACTTC. Protein: CASSPRRGLAGAQETQYF.

The chain recombines TRBV11-3 with TRBJ2-1; TRBD2 agrees at 7 bases. Germline V gene data show CDR1 as SGHNT and CDR2 as YENEEA. This CDR3 is built from 16 residues. The junction had 7 bases not matched to a gene; V was cut back by 0 bases and J by 5 bases. DNA for the CDR3: TGTGCCAGCAGCTTAGATGGCAGGGAGGGAAACAATGAGCAGTTCTTC. This codes for CASSLDGREGNNEQFF. Filled out from reference TRBV11-3 and TRBJ2-1, the complete variable domain reads EAGVVQSPRYKIIEKKQPVAFWCNPISGHNTLYWYLQNLGQGPELLIRYENEEAVDDSQLPKDRFSAERLKGVDSTLKIQPAELGDSAVYLCASSLDGREGNNEQFFGPGTRLTVL.

The gene calls are TRBV5-1 and TRBJ1-5; weak D call: TRBD1 (6 bases). The CDR3 consists of 13 residues. V was shortened by 7 bases and J by 5 bases, with 13 bases between the two germline ends. CDR1 is SGHRS, CDR2 YFSETQ, per germline. The CDR3 DNA is TGCGCCAGCTCGGGGGGGGCGGATCAGCCCCAGCATTTT. Protein: CASSGGADQPQHF.

The V call is TRBV4-2, the J call TRBJ1-2, with no clear D. CDR3 size: 12 residues. Between the trimmed V and J ends, which lost 0 bases and 5 bases, there was a span of 4 bases. The germline CDR1 and CDR2 sequences are LGHNA and YNFKEQ. CDR3 DNA sequence: TGTGCCAGCAGCCAAGAACAATATGGCTACACCTTC. Translating it yields CASSQEQYGYTF.

The chain uses TRBV4-2 and TRBJ2-7; TRBD2 aligns across 10 bases. The CDR3 length is 15 residues. The trim removed 0 bases at V and 5 bases at J, leaving 4 bases unmatched. The germline CDR1 and CDR2 sequences are LGHNA and YNFKEQ. The CDR3 nucleotides read TGTGCCAGCAGCCAAGAGCGCCTAGCGGGGGACGAGCAGTACTTC. It yields the protein CASSQERLAGDEQYF.

The chain uses TRBV18 and TRBJ1-1, with D unclear. Trimming stripped 0 bases from V and 1 base from J, with 9 bases between. The CDR3 sequence is 15 residues long. Germline-derived CDR1 and CDR2 are KGHSH and LQKENI. CDR3 protein: CASSPPGRQNTEAFF. As DNA, the CDR3 is TGTGCCAGCTCACCACCGGGAAGACAGAACACTGAAGCTTTCTTT. Full variable domain (rest looked up from reference TRBV18 and TRBJ1-1): NAGVMQNPRHLVRRRGQEARLRCSPMKGHSHVYWYRQLPEEGLKFMVYLQKENIIDESGMPKERFSAEFPKEGPSILRIQQVVRGDSAAYFCASSPPGRQNTEAFFGQGTRLTVV.

The genes are TRBV27 and TRBJ2-7; 7 positions match TRBD1. V lost 5 bases and J lost 3; bases outside the gene matches: 4. Germline values: CDR1 MNHEY, CDR2 SMNVEV (reference sequence). The length of the CDR3 is 13 residues. CDR3 amino acids: CASSRDSHYEQYF. Here the CDR3 DNA reads TGTGCCAGCAGTAGGGACAGCCACTACGAGCAGTACTTC.

The CDR3 here is CASTGERGYTF. In DNA, the CDR3 is TGTGCCAGTACAGGGGAAAGGGGCTACACCTTC. The chain has TRBV19 and TRBJ1-2; possibly TRBD1 for D (6 bases). This CDR3 is 11 amino acids long. Germline CDR1 reads LNHDA; CDR2 reads SQIVND (reference sequence). Deletions cut 7 bases from V and 8 bases from J, with 11 bases between.

The chain employs TRBV11-1 and TRBJ2-7; TRBD1 agrees at 9 bases. J gave up 0 bases and V 5 bases, and 5 bases lay outside the gene matches. Per germline, CDR1 SGHAT and CDR2 FQDESV (reference sequence). The CDR3 has 15 amino acids. DNA for the CDR3: TGTGCCAGCAGCCCACAGGGGGCGACCTCCTACGAGCAGTACTTC. This encodes CASSPQGATSYEQYF.

As concerns this clone: The junction differs from germline at one of its ends, possibly a read error. J is TRBJ1-4 and V is TRBV7-2, with unresolved D. Germline loops: CDR1 SGHTA, CDR2 FQGNSA. The CDR3 length is 15 residues. This CDR3 reads CASSLRSALEEKLLF. The CDR3 nucleotides read TGTGCCAGCAGCTTAAGGTCGGCCCTTGAGGAAAAACTGCTTTTT.

V is TRBV28 and J is TRBJ2-7; D is tentatively TRBD1 or TRBD2 (5 bases each). Per the germline V gene, CDR1 is MDHEN and CDR2 is SYDVKM. CDR3 size: 16 residues. The V gene lost 8 bases and the J gene lost 0 bases, with 20 bases spanning the gap. CDR3 residues: CASVGPDGHFSYEQYF. For the CDR3, the DNA is TGTGCCAGCGTGGGACCCGACGGACACTTCTCCTACGAGCAGTACTTC.

This clone is labeled medium-sized. The chain combines TRBV7-2 with TRBJ2-7; D remains ambiguous. The germline gives CDR1 SGHTA, CDR2 FQGNSA. V was pared by 1 base and J by 6 bases, with 10 bases between. CDR3 length: 13 amino acids. The chain's CDR3 is CASSLGTRREQYF. The CDR3 DNA sequence: TGTGCCAGCAGCTTAGGCACACGCCGCGAGCAGTACTTC.

A word on this clone: The conserved closing phenylalanine or tryptophan is absent in this CDR3, likely reflecting a read error. The gene calls are TRBV6-1 and TRBJ2-7, with D perhaps TRBD2 (5 bases). Germline V gene lookup returns CDR1 MNHNS and CDR2 SASEGT. CDR3 length: 13 amino acids. Trimming removed 1 base at V and 4 bases at J, with 8 bases between. The CDR3, as DNA: TGTGCCAGCAGTGAAGACAGACTATACGAGCAGTACCTC. It is translated as CASSEDRLYEQYL.

The chain carries TRBV6-6 and TRBJ1-1; no definite D call. In germline, CDR1 is MNHNY, CDR2 SVGAGI (reference sequence). The CDR3 contains 13 residues. The V end was cut by 0 bases, the J end by 3 bases, with 5 bases between. Here the CDR3 DNA reads TGTGCCAGCAGTTACTCAACGTACACTGAAGCTTTCTTT. Its translation: CASSYSTYTEAFF.

This rearrangement joins TRBV11-3 to TRBJ2-2; D unclear. The CDR3 has 15 residues. With 5 bases removed from V and 0 bases from J, the gap between germline ends came to 10 bases. The germline gives CDR1 SGHNT, CDR2 YENEEA. The CDR3, as DNA: TGTGCCAGCAGCCCCGGCGGTGCGAACACCGGGGAGCTGTTTTTT. This sequence encodes CASSPGGANTGELFF.

CDR3 DNA: TGTGCCATCAGTAGACGGGACTCCAAAACGAGCTCCTACAATGAGCAGTTCTTC. Its translation is CAISRRDSKTSSYNEQFF. The chain has TRBV10-3 and TRBJ2-1; maybe TRBD2 (6 bases). CDR1 is ENHRY, CDR2 SYGVKD, per germline. This CDR3 spans 18 amino acids. V lost 5 bases and J 0 bases, leaving 20 bases between the germline ends.

CDR3 in amino acids: CASSVSGSTDTQYF. CDR3 nucleotide sequence: TGTGCCAGCAGTGTTTCGGGGAGCACAGATACGCAGTATTTT. The chain has TRBV2 and TRBJ2-3; perhaps TRBD2 as D (5 bases). CDR1 and CDR2 (germline): SNHLY, FYNNEI. This CDR3 spans 14 amino acids. Trimming shortened V by 4 bases and J by 0 bases, and 8 bases separated the two germline ends.